These T cell receptor beta chains were read from a single sample in a study of CD8 T cells in Susac syndrome. TCRdb redid the calling of the immunoSEQ multiplex PCR reads with MiXCR, one entry per CDR3 protein. The sample yields about 240,000 distinct CDR3 sequences, almost 97% seen once. Material for sequencing was CD4+ T cells from PBMCs. The source is a human donor with Susac syndrome. The CDR3 runs from the conserved cysteine through the conserved F or W. Each record gives: clone size, D gene, V gene, J gene, CDR3 protein, CDR3 DNA. The D gene is left open where the match is weak. Size values are once, few and many counts, or a class for expanded clones, and some rows have none.

NA	NA	TRBV5-1	TRBJ1-1	CASSLVAGLNTEAFF	TGCGCCAGCAGCTTGGTGGCAGGGCTGAACACTGAAGCTTTCTTT
NA	NA	TRBV20-1	TRBJ1-1	CSARDFIGRTEAFF	TGCAGTGCTAGAGATTTTATCGGTCGCACTGAAGCTTTCTTT
NA	NA	TRBV6-2/TRBV6-3	TRBJ2-7	CASSFDRAPAHF	TGTGCCAGCAGTTTCGACCGGGCTCCCGCCCACTTC
NA	NA	TRBV2	TRBJ2-1	CASTYNEQFF	TGTGCCAGTACCTACAATGAGCAGTTCTTC
once	NA	TRBV30	TRBJ1-2	CAWSDSGFGYTF	TGTGCCTGGAGTGACAGTGGGTTTGGCTACACCTTC
NA	NA	TRBV11-2	TRBJ2-3	CASSRTYTDTQYF	TGTGCCAGCAGCCGAACCTACACAGATACGCAGTATTTT
NA	NA	TRBV12-5	TRBJ2-5	CASGRDREGQETQYF	TGTGCTAGTGGGCGGGACAGAGAAGGCCAAGAGACCCAGTACTTC
NA	TRBD1	TRBV27	TRBJ2-1	CASTSTTGSLGNEQFF	TGTGCCAGCACATCCACGACAGGGTCTTTAGGTAATGAGCAGTTCTTC
NA	NA	TRBV9	TRBJ2-1	CASSLGTTGPAGEQFF	TGTGCCAGCAGCCTCGGGACAACGGGACCAGCAGGAGAGCAGTTCTTC
NA	TRBD1	TRBV7-8	TRBJ2-7	CASRQRQGFYEQYF	TGTGCCAGCAGGCAGAGACAGGGTTTCTACGAGCAGTACTTC
NA	NA	TRBV12-3/TRBV12-4	TRBJ2-7	CASSLDTRGPAYEQYF	TGTGCCAGCAGTTTGGATACTAGAGGGCCAGCCTACGAGCAGTACTTC
NA	NA	TRBV5-1	TRBJ2-7	CASSAGFSTYEQYF	TGCGCCAGCAGCGCCGGATTTTCGACCTACGAGCAGTACTTC
NA	TRBD1	TRBV6-4	TRBJ1-1	CASSDATGRAFF	TGTGCCAGCAGTGACGCGACAGGGAGAGCTTTCTTT
NA	NA	TRBV4-1	TRBJ2-5	CASSPKPTGLPTETQYF	TGCGCCAGCAGCCCGAAACCTACGGGACTGCCCACGGAGACCCAGTACTTC
NA	NA	TRBV2	TRBJ2-7	CASSPQDSGQYF	TGTGCCAGCAGTCCTCAGGACTCGGGGCAGTACTTC
NA	NA	TRBV28	TRBJ2-1	CASSSGSPFEDEQFF	TGTGCCAGCAGTTCAGGCTCTCCCTTCGAGGATGAGCAGTTCTTC
NA	TRBD1	TRBV4-1	TRBJ2-7	CASSQERGLIEQYF	TGCGCCAGCAGCCAAGAAAGGGGGCTAATCGAGCAGTACTTC
once	TRBD1	TRBV10-3	TRBJ1-5	CAISESFGRQGAGSNQPQHF	TGTGCCATCAGTGAGTCGTTTGGGAGACAGGGGGCCGGTAGCAATCAGCCCCAGCATTTT
NA	TRBD2	TRBV30	TRBJ2-5	CAWVKLGLAEETQYF	TGTGCCTGGGTCAAGTTGGGACTAGCGGAAGAGACCCAGTACTTC
NA	NA	TRBV9	TRBJ1-2	CASSVAWYGYTF	TGTGCCAGCAGCGTAGCCTGGTATGGCTACACCTTC
NA	NA	TRBV14	TRBJ1-2	CASSSRGNYGYTF	TGTGCCAGCAGTTCTCGAGGGAACTATGGCTACACCTTC
NA	NA	TRBV7-9	TRBJ2-5	CASSLNPRDIKQETQYF	TGTGCCAGCAGCTTAAATCCCCGGGACATAAAACAAGAGACCCAGTACTTC
NA	NA	TRBV18	TRBJ1-4	CASSPPIGQRKLFF	TGTGCCAGCTCACCACCGATAGGACAGAGAAAACTGTTTTTT
NA	NA	TRBV9	TRBJ2-2	CASSVDSDTGELFF	TGTGCCAGCAGCGTAGATTCAGACACCGGGGAGCTGTTTTTT
NA	TRBD1	TRBV19	TRBJ2-6	CASSTTGVGANVLTF	TGTGCCAGTAGTACTACAGGGGTAGGGGCCAACGTCCTGACTTTC
NA	NA	TRBV20-1	TRBJ2-4	CSPRDLAKNIQYF	TGCAGCCCCAGGGACCTAGCCAAAAACATTCAGTACTTC
NA	TRBD1	TRBV30	TRBJ2-1	CAWNDRASEQFF	TGTGCCTGGAACGACAGGGCCAGTGAGCAGTTCTTC
NA	TRBD1	TRBV24-1	TRBJ2-2	CATSDYGTGTTGELFF	TGTGCCACCAGTGACTATGGGACAGGGACCACCGGGGAGCTGTTTTTT
NA	TRBD2	TRBV28	TRBJ2-7	CASSGLAGRYEQYF	TGTGCCAGCAGTGGACTAGCGGGAAGGTACGAGCAGTACTTC
NA	NA	TRBV20-1	TRBJ2-5	CSATPGIPSWGQETQYF	TGCAGTGCGACGCCGGGCATTCCTTCGTGGGGCCAAGAGACCCAGTACTTC
NA	NA	TRBV12-3/TRBV12-4	TRBJ2-2	CASSLLAVVGELFF	TGTGCCAGCAGTTTATTAGCGGTAGTCGGGGAGCTGTTTTTT
NA	TRBD1	TRBV7-3	TRBJ2-7	CASSLNRQGAQYF	TGTGCCAGCAGCTTAAATCGGCAGGGGGCGCAGTACTTC
NA	NA	TRBV6-5	TRBJ1-1	CASSKNRRPNTEAFF	TGTGCCAGCAGTAAAAACAGGAGACCGAACACTGAAGCTTTCTTT
NA	TRBD2	TRBV3-1	TRBJ2-2	CASSHRGGHGELFF	TGTGCCAGCAGCCACCGGGGGGGCCACGGGGAGCTGTTTTTT
NA	NA	TRBV20-1	TRBJ1-2	CSASQPTANYGYTF	TGCAGTGCTAGCCAACCGACAGCTAACTATGGCTACACCTTC
NA	NA	TRBV20-1	TRBJ2-7	CSAGGLPLEQYF	TGCAGTGCAGGGGGACTACCCCTCGAGCAGTACTTC
NA	TRBD2	TRBV14	TRBJ2-1	CASSQGPSGRRVNEQFF	TGTGCCAGCAGCCAGGGCCCTAGCGGGAGAAGGGTCAATGAGCAGTTCTTC
NA	TRBD2	TRBV5-1	TRBJ2-4	CASSLVAGGDIQYF	TGCGCCAGCAGCTTGGTCGCGGGAGGAGACATTCAGTACTTC
once	TRBD2	TRBV5-1	TRBJ2-3	CASSVASGRTDTQYF	TGCGCCAGCAGCGTCGCTAGCGGTCGCACAGATACGCAGTATTTT
NA	NA	TRBV5-1	TRBJ1-2	CASSLGGSPGYTF	TGCGCCAGCAGCTTGGGCGGCAGCCCCGGCTACACCTTC
NA	NA	TRBV4-1	TRBJ2-5	CASSQETTRGVQETQYF	TGCGCCAGCAGCCAAGAAACCACCAGAGGGGTCCAAGAGACCCAGTACTTC
once	TRBD1	TRBV30	TRBJ1-2	CAYGQGIYGYTF	TGTGCCTACGGACAGGGGATATATGGCTACACCTTC
NA	NA	TRBV20-1	TRBJ1-1	CSARDRAGREAFF	TGCAGTGCTAGAGATCGAGCTGGTCGTGAAGCTTTCTTT
NA	NA	TRBV29-1	TRBJ2-5	CSVRRDETQYF	TGCAGCGTTCGCAGGGATGAGACCCAGTACTTC
NA	TRBD1	TRBV29-1	TRBJ2-1	CSVEEDDRVGNEQFF	TGCAGCGTTGAAGAGGACGACAGGGTGGGAAATGAGCAGTTCTTC
NA	NA	TRBV7-2	TRBJ2-7	CASSLDRAREQYF	TGTGCCAGCAGCTTAGACAGGGCCCGCGAGCAGTACTTC